The 14 T cell receptor beta chains reported below all come from one sample, sequenced in a study of blood T cell repertoires in COVID-19. Sequencing used immunoSEQ multiplex PCR; TCRdb keeps in-frame clones, though not all of them. Among some 300,000 clones listed, about nine tenths were seen once. The sample comprised PBMCs or T cells enriched from blood (not recorded which). The receptors were sampled from a man in his thirties or forties who had recovered from COVID-19.

CDR3 sequence reads: CASSSQGAPYEQYF. In DNA form, the CDR3 reads TGCGCCAGCAGCTCACAGGGGGCCCCCTACGAGCAGTACTTC. The V call is TRBV4-1, the J call TRBJ2-7, with 9 bases fitting TRBD1. Germline-derived CDR1 and CDR2 are MGHRA and YSYEKL. The CDR3 is made up of 14 amino acids. J lost 2 bases, V lost 5 bases, and 4 bases had no gene match.

A word on this clone: At the DNA level, this CDR3 is encoded by other sequences in the same sample as well. The DNA of the CDR3 is TGTGCCAGCAGTTTCGGCAATCAGCCCCAGCATTTT. It encodes CASSFGNQPQHF. This chain joins TRBV12-3 or TRBV12-4 and TRBJ1-5; D unresolved. Trimming removed 3 bases from V and 2 bases from J, with 2 bases in between. The CDR3 runs to 12 residues.

The genes are TRBV5-1 and TRBJ2-7; 9 bases align to TRBD2. This CDR3 spans 15 amino acids. Germline V gene sequence: CDR1 SGHRS, CDR2 YFSETQ. V was pared by 0 bases and J by 6 bases, with 7 bases of the junction left unmatched. The CDR3: CASSLDGTSSSEQYF. CDR3 nucleotides: TGCGCCAGCAGCTTGGATGGGACTAGCTCCAGCGAGCAGTACTTC.

This clone appeared once. The chain links TRBV21-1 to TRBJ2-7; the D call of TRBD1 is as the table states it, not checked on the DNA. TRBV21-1 is annotated as a pseudogene. The CDR3 contains 14 residues. CDR3 protein: CASSKGTPAYEQYF. The CDR3 DNA reads TGTGCCAGCAGCAAAGGGACACCCGCCTACGAGCAGTACTTC.

The J gene is TRBJ2-7, the V gene TRBV4-1; TRBD1 agrees at 9 bases. This CDR3 spans 17 amino acids. V was pared by 4 bases and J by 6 bases, with 16 bases of the junction left unmatched. CDR1 and CDR2 from the germline V gene are MGHRA and YSYEKL. The CDR3 sequence: CASSPYSWGTGKTEQYF. The CDR3 DNA is TGCGCCAGCAGCCCTTACTCTTGGGGGACAGGGAAAACCGAGCAGTACTTC.

The gene calls are TRBV28 and TRBJ1-5; 7 nucleotides match TRBD1. Germline loops: CDR1 MDHEN, CDR2 SYDVKM. Trimming took 7 bases from V and 5 from J; bases not matched to a gene: 11. CDR3 size: 15 residues. CDR3 bases: TGTGCCAGCACCGAAGACAGGGTGAGCTATCAGCCCCAGCATTTT. Translation gives CASTEDRVSYQPQHF.

The chain recombines TRBV2 with TRBJ2-7; the D gene is possibly TRBD1 (5 bases). The CDR3 covers 12 residues. CDR1 is SNHLY, CDR2 FYNNEI, per germline. The V end was cut by 11 bases, the J end by 2 bases, with 13 bases between. The CDR3 nucleotides are TGTGCCGGGGCTGGCCAAACCTACGAGCAGTACTTC. Protein sequence: CAGAGQTYEQYF. The full variable domain, in which reference TRBV2 and TRBJ2-7 provide the parts outside the CDR3, is EPEVTQTPSHQVTQMGQEVILRCVPISNHLYFYWYRQILGQKVEFLVSFYNNEISEKSEIFDDQFSVERPDGSNFTLKIRSTKLEDSAMYFCAGAGQTYEQYFGPGTRLTVT.

This clone has just a few counts. This rearrangement joins TRBV15 to TRBJ1-2; no firm D call. There are 14 residues in the CDR3. From germline, CDR1 is LNHNV and CDR2 YYDKDF (reference sequence). The V gene lost 1 base and the J gene lost 8 bases, with 14 bases spanning the gap. The CDR3 region is CATSRGYSIAGYTF. CDR3 nucleotide sequence: TGTGCCACCAGCAGAGGATACTCGATTGCGGGCTACACCTTC.

V usage is TRBV24-1 and J usage is TRBJ1-5, with D unclear. Trimming removed 5 bases from V and 8 bases from J, with 15 bases in between. Germline V gives CDR1 KGHDR, CDR2 SFDVKD. This CDR3 contains 14 residues. CDR3 amino acids: CATSVFGRWEPQHF. The CDR3 bases are TGTGCCACCAGTGTGTTTGGCAGGTGGGAGCCCCAGCATTTT.

The chain uses TRBV18 and TRBJ2-7; 9 nucleotides line up with TRBD1. CDR3 length: 14 residues. V lost 5 bases to trimming and J lost 4 bases; unmatched junction nucleotides: 6. CDR1 KGHSH and CDR2 LQKENI come from the germline V gene. The CDR3 bases are TGTGCCAGCTCAGCTGGACAGGGGTCGTACGAGCAGTACTTC. Protein sequence: CASSAGQGSYEQYF.

The chain carries TRBV7-2 and TRBJ1-5, with a possible D match to TRBD1 (5 bases). V was clipped by 5 bases and J by 2 bases, with 10 bases between them. This CDR3 contains 14 residues. CDR1 SGHTA and CDR2 FQGNSA come from the germline V gene. The CDR3: CASSPPQGNQPQHF. The CDR3 bases are TGTGCCAGCAGCCCTCCACAGGGCAATCAGCCCCAGCATTTT.

For the CDR3, the DNA is TGCGCCAGCAGCTTAATAGTTAATGAAAAACTGTTTTTT. Translation gives CASSLIVNEKLFF. V usage is TRBV5-1 and J usage is TRBJ1-4; no definite D call. The CDR3 runs to 13 residues. Germline values: CDR1 SGHRS, CDR2 YFSETQ. Trimming removed 2 bases from V and 4 bases from J, with 6 bases in between.

Here the CDR3 DNA reads TGTGCCAGCAGCCAAGGCGGGGGGGCGAATCAGCCCCAGCATTTT. Translation: CASSQGGGANQPQHF. V usage is TRBV14 and J usage is TRBJ1-5, with D possibly matching TRBD1 (6 bases). V was pared by 1 base and J by 4 bases, with 11 bases between. The germline CDR1 and CDR2 sequences are SGHDN and FVKESK. CDR3 length equals 15 residues. The full variable domain, its missing parts supplied by reference TRBV14 and TRBJ1-5, is EAGVTQFPSHSVIEKGQTVTLRCDPISGHDNLYWYRRVMGKEIKFLLHFVKESKQDESGMPNNRFLAERTGGTYSTLKVQPAELEDSGVYFCASSQGGGANQPQHFGDGTRLSIL.

For the CDR3, the DNA is TGTGCCAGCAGCTTCTTCGGGGGGGCCGGCGGGGAGCTGTTTTTT. Its protein is CASSFFGGAGGELFF. V is TRBV7-2 and J is TRBJ2-2, with 8 bases that match TRBD2. Germline CDR1 is SGHTA and CDR2 is FQGNSA. V shed 3 bases and J 7 bases; nucleotides not matched to a gene: 7. CDR3 length: 15 amino acids.